This T cell receptor beta chain was observed in a study of T-cell memory formation after mild COVID-19. Libraries for TCRalpha and TCRbeta carried sample barcodes and unique molecular identifiers via 5'RACE. A single record per CDR3 protein comes from TCRdb applying MiXCR to the 5' RACE reads. The repertoire consists of 500,000 to 650,000 distinct CDR3 sequences, with about a fifth occurring once and the leading ten covering around 9.2%. Trimming removed 3 bases at V and 2 bases at J, with 13 bases between. Germline V gene sequence: CDR1 KGHDR, CDR2 SFDVKD. This CDR3 is built from 16 residues. Findings and caveats of the study: Mostly located in CM and EM were contracting CD4+ clones, with contracting CD8+ clones located in EMRA. Among clones contracting day 15 to 85, CD4/CD8 was balanced, whereas later expanders leaned CD4+.

Concerning this clonotype itself: Its antigen is unidentified.

Sequencing was carried out using PBMCs or a T cell subset sorted from them (not recorded which). The rearrangement uses TRBV24-1 and TRBJ1-5, with a weak D call TRBD1 (6 bases). The receptor was isolated from an adult woman who had mild COVID-19 (a few samples of this study predate the infection). Cell type and time point are not known. CDR3 sequence: CATSDRGARGNQPQHF. The CDR3 DNA follows: TGTGCCACCAGTGATCGGGGGGCGCGAGGCAATCAGCCCCAGCATTTT.